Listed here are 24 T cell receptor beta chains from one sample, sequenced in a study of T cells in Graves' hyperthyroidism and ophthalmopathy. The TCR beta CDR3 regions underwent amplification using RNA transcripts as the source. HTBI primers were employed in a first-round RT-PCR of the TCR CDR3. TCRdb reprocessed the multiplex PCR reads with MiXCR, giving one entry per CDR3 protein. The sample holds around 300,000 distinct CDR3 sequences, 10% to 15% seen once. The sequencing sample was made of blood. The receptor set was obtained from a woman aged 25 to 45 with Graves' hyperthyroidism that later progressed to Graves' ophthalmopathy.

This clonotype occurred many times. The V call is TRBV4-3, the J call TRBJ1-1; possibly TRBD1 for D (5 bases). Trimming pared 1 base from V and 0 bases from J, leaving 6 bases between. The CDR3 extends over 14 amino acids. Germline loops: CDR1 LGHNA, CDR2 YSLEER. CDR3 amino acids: CASSQGQMNTEAFF. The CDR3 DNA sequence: TGCGCCAGCAGCCAAGGACAGATGAACACTGAAGCTTTCTTT.

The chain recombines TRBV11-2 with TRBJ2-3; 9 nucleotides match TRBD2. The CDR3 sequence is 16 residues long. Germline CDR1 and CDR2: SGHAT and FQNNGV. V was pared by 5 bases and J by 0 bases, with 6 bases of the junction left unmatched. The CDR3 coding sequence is TGTGCCAGCAGCCCCCGCGGGGGGGCTAGCACAGATACGCAGTATTTT. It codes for CASSPRGGASTDTQYF.

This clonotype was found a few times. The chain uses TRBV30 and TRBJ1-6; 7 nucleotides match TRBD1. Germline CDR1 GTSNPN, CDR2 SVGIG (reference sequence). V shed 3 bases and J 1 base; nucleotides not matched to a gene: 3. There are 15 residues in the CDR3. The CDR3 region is CAWRFRGSYNSPLHF. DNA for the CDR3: TGTGCCTGGAGGTTCAGGGGGTCCTATAATTCACCCCTCCACTTT.

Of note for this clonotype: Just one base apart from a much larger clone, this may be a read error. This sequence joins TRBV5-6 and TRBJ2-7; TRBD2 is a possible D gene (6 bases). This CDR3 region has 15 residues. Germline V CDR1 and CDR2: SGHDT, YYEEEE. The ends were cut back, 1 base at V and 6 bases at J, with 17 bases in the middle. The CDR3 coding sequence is TGTGCCAGCAGCTTGTTTCTCGGGGAGGTCGGCGAGCAGTACTTC. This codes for CASSLFLGEVGEQYF.

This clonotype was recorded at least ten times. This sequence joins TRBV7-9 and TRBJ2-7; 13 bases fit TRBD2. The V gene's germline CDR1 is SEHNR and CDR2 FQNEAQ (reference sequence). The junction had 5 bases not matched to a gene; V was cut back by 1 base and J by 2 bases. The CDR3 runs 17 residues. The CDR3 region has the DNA TGTGCCAGCAGCTTAGGGACTAGCGGGAGTCTCCCCTACGAGCAGTACTTC. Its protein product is CASSLGTSGSLPYEQYF.

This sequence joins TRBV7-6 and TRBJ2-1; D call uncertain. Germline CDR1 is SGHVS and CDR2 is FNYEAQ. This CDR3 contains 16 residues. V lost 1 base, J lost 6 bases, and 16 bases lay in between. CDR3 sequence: CASSLESTPTPNEQFF. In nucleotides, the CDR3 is TGTGCCAGCAGCTTAGAGAGTACTCCTACCCCCAATGAGCAGTTCTTC.

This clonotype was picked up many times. The CDR3 region has the DNA TGTGCCAGCAGCCCCGGGACAGTCTCCTACGAGCAGTACTTC. Amino acids: CASSPGTVSYEQYF. The chain joins TRBV3-1 to TRBJ2-7, with TRBD1 matching over 7 bases. The CDR3 contains 14 residues. Germline assignment: CDR1 LGHDT and CDR2 YNNKEL (reference sequence). With V trimmed by 4 bases and J by 0 bases, 3 bases remained unmatched.

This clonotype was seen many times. The CDR3 coding sequence is TGTGCCATCAGTGGGACTAGTAAACCCCCCTACGAGCAGTACTTC. Its translation is CAISGTSKPPYEQYF. The rearrangement links TRBV10-3 to TRBJ2-7, with 7 nucleotides matching TRBD2. Germline loops: CDR1 ENHRY, CDR2 SYGVKD. V was pared by 4 bases and J by 2 bases, with 8 bases of the junction left unmatched. The CDR3 is made up of 15 amino acids.

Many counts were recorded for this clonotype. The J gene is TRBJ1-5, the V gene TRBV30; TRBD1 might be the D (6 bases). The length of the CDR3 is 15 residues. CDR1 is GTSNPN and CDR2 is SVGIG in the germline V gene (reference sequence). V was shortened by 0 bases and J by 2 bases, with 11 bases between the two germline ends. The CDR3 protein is CAWSVSTGGNQPQHF. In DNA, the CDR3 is TGTGCCTGGAGTGTTTCGACAGGAGGCAATCAGCCCCAGCATTTT. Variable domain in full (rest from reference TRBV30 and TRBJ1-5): SQTIHQWPATLVQPVGSPLSLECTVEGTSNPNLYWYRQAAGRGLQLLFYSVGIGQISSEVPQNLSASRPQDRQFILSSKKLLLSDSGFYLCAWSVSTGGNQPQHFGDGTRLSIL.

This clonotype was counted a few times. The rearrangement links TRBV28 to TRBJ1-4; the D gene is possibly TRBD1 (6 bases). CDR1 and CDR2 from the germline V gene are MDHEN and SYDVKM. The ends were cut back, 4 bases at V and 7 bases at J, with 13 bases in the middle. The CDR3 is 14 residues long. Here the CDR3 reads CASSSGQGFEKLFF. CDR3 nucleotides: TGTGCCAGCAGTTCGGGGCAGGGGTTTGAAAAACTGTTTTTT.

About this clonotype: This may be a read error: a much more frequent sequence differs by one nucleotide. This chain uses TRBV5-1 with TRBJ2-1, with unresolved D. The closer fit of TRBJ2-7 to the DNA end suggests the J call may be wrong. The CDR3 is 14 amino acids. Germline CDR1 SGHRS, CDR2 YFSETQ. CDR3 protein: CASAKWNSYNEQYF. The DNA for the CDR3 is TGCGCCAGCGCCAAGTGGAACTCCTACAATGAGCAGTACTTC.

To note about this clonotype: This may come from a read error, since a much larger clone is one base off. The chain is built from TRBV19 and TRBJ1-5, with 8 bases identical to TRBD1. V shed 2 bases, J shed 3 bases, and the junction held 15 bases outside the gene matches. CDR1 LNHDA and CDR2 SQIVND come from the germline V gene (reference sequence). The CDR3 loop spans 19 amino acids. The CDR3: CASSISALRTGGVNQPQHF. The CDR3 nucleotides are TGTGCCAGTAGTATATCGGCTTTGAGAACAGGGGGTGTCAATCAGCCCCAGCATTTT. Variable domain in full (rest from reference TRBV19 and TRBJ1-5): DGGITQSPKYLFRKEGQNVTLSCEQNLNHDAMYWYRQDPGQGLRLIYYSQIVNDFQKGDIAEGYSVSREKKESFPLTVTSAQKNPTAFYLCASSISALRTGGVNQPQHFGDGTRLSIL.

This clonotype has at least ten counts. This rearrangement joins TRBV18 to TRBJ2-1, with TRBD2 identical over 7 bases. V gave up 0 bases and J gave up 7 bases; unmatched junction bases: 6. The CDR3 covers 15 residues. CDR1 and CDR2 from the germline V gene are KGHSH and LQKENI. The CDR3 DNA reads TGTGCCAGCTCACCACCCGTAGGAGCGGGGAATGAGCAGTTCTTC. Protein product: CASSPPVGAGNEQFF.

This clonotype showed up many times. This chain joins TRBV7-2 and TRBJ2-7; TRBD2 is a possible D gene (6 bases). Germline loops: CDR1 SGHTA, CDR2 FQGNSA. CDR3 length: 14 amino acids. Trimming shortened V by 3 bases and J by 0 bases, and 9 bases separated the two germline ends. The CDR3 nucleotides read TGTGCCAGCAGCTTGGGCGGGAACTCCTACGAGCAGTACTTC. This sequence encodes CASSLGGNSYEQYF.

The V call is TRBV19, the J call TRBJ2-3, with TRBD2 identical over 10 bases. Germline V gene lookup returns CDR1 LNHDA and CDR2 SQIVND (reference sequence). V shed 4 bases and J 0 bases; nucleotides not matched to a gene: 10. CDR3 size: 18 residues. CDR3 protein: CASSTRLAGERSTDTQYF. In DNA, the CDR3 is TGTGCCAGTAGTACCCGCCTAGCGGGAGAAAGGAGCACAGATACGCAGTATTTT.

CDR3 loop: CASSPHRGANYGYTF. For the CDR3, the DNA is TGTGCCAGCAGCCCACACAGGGGGGCTAACTATGGCTACACCTTC. The chain carries TRBV9 and TRBJ1-2; 8 bases match TRBD1. The CDR3 spans 15 residues. Germline trimming cut 4 bases from V and 0 bases from J; bases unmatched to any gene: 5. Germline-derived CDR1 and CDR2 are SGDLS and YYNGEE.

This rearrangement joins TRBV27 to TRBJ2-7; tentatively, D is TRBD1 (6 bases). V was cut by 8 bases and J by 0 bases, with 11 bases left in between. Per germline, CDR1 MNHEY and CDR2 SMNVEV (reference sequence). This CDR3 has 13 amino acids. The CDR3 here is CASSYRDSYEQYF. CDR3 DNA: TGTGCCAGCTCATACAGGGACTCCTACGAGCAGTACTTC.

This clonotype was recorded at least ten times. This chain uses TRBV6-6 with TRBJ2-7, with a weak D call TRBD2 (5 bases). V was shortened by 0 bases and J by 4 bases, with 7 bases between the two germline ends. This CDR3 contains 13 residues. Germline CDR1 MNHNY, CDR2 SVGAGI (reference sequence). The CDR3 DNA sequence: TGTGCCAGCAGTTACTCGAGGGAGTACGAGCAGTACTTC. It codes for CASSYSREYEQYF.

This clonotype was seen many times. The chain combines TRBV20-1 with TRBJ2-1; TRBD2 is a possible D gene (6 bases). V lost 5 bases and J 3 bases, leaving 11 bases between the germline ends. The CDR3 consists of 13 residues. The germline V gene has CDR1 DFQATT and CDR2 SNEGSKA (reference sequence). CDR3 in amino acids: CSAVGSGYNEQFF. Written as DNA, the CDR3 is TGCAGTGCTGTGGGTAGCGGCTACAATGAGCAGTTCTTC.

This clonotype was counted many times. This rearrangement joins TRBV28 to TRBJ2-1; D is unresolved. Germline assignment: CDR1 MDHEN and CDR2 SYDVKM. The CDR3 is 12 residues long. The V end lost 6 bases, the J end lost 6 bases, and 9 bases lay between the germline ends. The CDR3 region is CASSSNSNEQFF. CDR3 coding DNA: TGTGCCAGCAGCTCAAACTCCAATGAGCAGTTCTTC.

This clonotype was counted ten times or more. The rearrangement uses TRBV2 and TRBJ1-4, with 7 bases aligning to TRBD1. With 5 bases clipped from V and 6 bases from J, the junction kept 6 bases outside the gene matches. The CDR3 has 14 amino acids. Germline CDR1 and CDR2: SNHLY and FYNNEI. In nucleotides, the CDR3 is TGTGCCAGCAGTTATAACAGGGGCGATGAAAAACTGTTTTTT. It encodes CASSYNRGDEKLFF.

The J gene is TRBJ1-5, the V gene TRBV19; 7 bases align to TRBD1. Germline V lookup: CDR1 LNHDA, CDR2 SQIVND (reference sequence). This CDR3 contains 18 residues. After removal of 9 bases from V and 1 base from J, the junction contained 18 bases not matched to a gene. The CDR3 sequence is CASLKGGSTGESNQPQHF. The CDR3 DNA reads TGTGCCAGCCTCAAGGGGGGGAGCACAGGGGAGAGCAATCAGCCCCAGCATTTT.

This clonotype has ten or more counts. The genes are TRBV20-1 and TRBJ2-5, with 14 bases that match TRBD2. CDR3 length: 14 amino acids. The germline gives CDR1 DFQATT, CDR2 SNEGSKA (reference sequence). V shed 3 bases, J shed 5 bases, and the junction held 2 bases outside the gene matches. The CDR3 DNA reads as TGCAGTGCTAGGACTAGCGGGAGGGGGGAGACCCAGTACTTC. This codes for CSARTSGRGETQYF.

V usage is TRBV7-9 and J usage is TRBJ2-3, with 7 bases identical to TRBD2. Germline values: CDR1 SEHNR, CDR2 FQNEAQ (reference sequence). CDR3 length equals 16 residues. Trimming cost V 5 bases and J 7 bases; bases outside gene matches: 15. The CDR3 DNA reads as TGTGCCAGCAGCAACCACCCCAGCGGGGTCACGTATACGCAGTATTTT. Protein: CASSNHPSGVTYTQYF.